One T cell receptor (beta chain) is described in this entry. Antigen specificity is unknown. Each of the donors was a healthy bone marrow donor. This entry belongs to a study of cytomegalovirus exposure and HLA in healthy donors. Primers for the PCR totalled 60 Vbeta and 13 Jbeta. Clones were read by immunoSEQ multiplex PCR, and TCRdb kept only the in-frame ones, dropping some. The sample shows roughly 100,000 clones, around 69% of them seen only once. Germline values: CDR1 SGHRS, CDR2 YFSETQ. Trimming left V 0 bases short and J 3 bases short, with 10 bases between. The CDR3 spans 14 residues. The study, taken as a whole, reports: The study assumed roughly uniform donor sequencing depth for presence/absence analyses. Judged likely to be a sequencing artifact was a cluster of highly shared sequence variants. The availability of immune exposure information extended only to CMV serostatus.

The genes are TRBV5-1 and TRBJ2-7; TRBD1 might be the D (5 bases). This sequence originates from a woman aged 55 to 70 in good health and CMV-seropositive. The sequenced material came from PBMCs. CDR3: CASSLVVRDYEQYF. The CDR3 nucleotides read TGCGCCAGCAGCTTGGTCGTCAGGGACTACGAGCAGTACTTC.